This T cell receptor beta chain was identified during a study of cytomegalovirus exposure and HLA in healthy donors. Broader study findings: In a later analysis, a genetic analysis reported fewer productive-TCR N-insertions in an Asian-associated ancestry cluster than the cohort average. Presence/absence analyses supposed approximately even sequencing depth among donors. It was in a later analysis that TCR association rates were seen to vary by HLA locus, highest for DRB1 and lowest for HLA-C.

PCR amplification relied on 60 Vbeta primers (plus 13 Jbeta primers). Only in-frame clones appear in the TCRdb table, and some are missing; sequencing was by immunoSEQ multiplex PCR. The table has more than 95,000 clones, 65% to 80% seen once; the top ten hold roughly 3%. CDR3 length: 14 amino acids. Trimming took 4 bases from V and 4 from J, leaving 14 bases between them. Germline CDR1 SGHRS, CDR2 YFSETQ. A note on this clone: Its specificity is unknown.

Sequencing used PBMCs. The V call is TRBV5-1, the J call TRBJ1-1; D ambiguous. This sequence was found in a female donor in good health and CMV-seropositive. In nucleotides, the CDR3 is TGCGCCAGCAGCCCCGGACGGGAAGGCACTGAAGCTTTCTTT. Translated: CASSPGREGTEAFF.